A single sample is the source of the 11 T cell receptor beta chains below, sequenced in a study of blood T cells in healthy people across ages. A second PCR, run for about 6 to 11 cycles, used a sample-barcoded 5' primer plus a J-beta primer mix. Each CDR3 protein gets one entry after TCRdb re-called the 5' RACE reads with MiXCR. This sample has about 570,000 distinct CDR3 sequences; about 27% occur once, and the top ten carry approximately 3.5%. These data also formed part of another study, on T cells of mothers and their children.

The sequencing input was blood. Source of these receptors: a boy aged 2 to 9 in good health.

This sequence joins TRBV7-2 and TRBJ2-1; 8 bases are a match to TRBD1. The J call may be wrong; the DNA end is better matched by TRBJ2-7. The germline V gene encodes CDR1 SGHTA and CDR2 FQGNSA. The CDR3 has 13 amino acids. Here the CDR3 reads CASSSTGAGEQYF. Here the CDR3 DNA reads TGTGCCAGCAGCTCGACAGGGGCTGGCGAGCAGTACTTC.

V gene TRBV6-6 combines with J gene TRBJ1-2, with a possible D match to TRBD1 (6 bases). CDR3 length: 13 amino acids. V gave up 8 bases and J gave up 2 bases, with 12 bases separating them. CDR1 and CDR2 (germline): MNHNY, SVGAGI (reference sequence). CDR3 residues: CASWAGANYGYTF. Here the CDR3 DNA reads TGTGCCAGCTGGGCGGGGGCCAACTATGGCTACACCTTC.

This chain links TRBV20-1 with TRBJ2-5; D may match TRBD1 or TRBD2 (5 bases each). CDR1 and CDR2 from the germline V gene are DFQATT and SNEGSKA (reference sequence). V shed 5 bases and J shed 5 bases, with 15 bases lying between them. The CDR3 sequence is 13 residues long. The CDR3 DNA reads TGCAGTGCTCCTCGGGGACGTACGGAGACCCAGTACTTC. This encodes CSAPRGRTETQYF.

The V gene is TRBV2, the J gene TRBJ2-3; D is possibly TRBD2 (6 bases). The CDR3 length is 12 residues. The germline gives CDR1 SNHLY, CDR2 FYNNEI. V lost 2 bases and J lost 11, with 11 bases in between. In DNA form, the CDR3 reads TGTGCCAGCAGTGAACTGCAGGGAGGGCAGTATTTT. Amino acid sequence: CASSELQGGQYF.

This clonotype was detected a few times. The chain links TRBV27 to TRBJ2-5, with D perhaps matching TRBD1 (6 bases). V shed 1 base and J shed 3 bases, with 15 bases lying between them. Per germline, CDR1 MNHEY and CDR2 SMNVEV (reference sequence). The length of the CDR3 is 16 residues. The CDR3 loop reads CASSLYQGSSEETQYF. The CDR3 DNA is TGTGCCAGCAGTTTATATCAGGGGAGTTCCGAAGAGACCCAGTACTTC.

This chain joins TRBV2 and TRBJ1-5; 9 bases fit TRBD1. Germline loops: CDR1 SNHLY, CDR2 FYNNEI. The CDR3 covers 13 residues. The junction had 4 bases not matched to a gene; V was cut back by 4 bases and J by 9 bases. CDR3 in amino acids: CASSGDRVGPQHF. The CDR3 DNA reads as TGTGCCAGCAGTGGGGACAGGGTAGGGCCCCAGCATTTT.

This clonotype was seen a handful of times. The rearrangement joins TRBV25-1 to TRBJ1-2; 9 nucleotides match TRBD1. Germline V gene lookup returns CDR1 MGHDK and CDR2 SYGVNS. The CDR3 spans 12 residues. J lost 10 bases, V lost 5 bases, and 5 bases had no gene match. This CDR3 is CASSSRTGAYTF. For the CDR3, the DNA is TGTGCCAGCAGTTCCCGGACAGGGGCCTACACCTTC.

This clonotype was seen a few times. The chain carries TRBV30 and TRBJ1-4; D is unclear. The germline gives CDR1 GTSNPN, CDR2 SVGIG (reference sequence). Trimming stripped 6 bases from V and 5 bases from J, with 16 bases between. The length of the CDR3 is 14 residues. This CDR3 is CACQRHSPNEKLFF. The DNA for the CDR3 is TGTGCCTGCCAAAGGCACAGCCCAAATGAAAAACTGTTTTTT. The variable domain in full, completed from reference TRBV30 and TRBJ1-4, reads SQTIHQWPATLVQPVGSPLSLECTVEGTSNPNLYWYRQAAGRGLQLLFYSVGIGQISSEVPQNLSASRPQDRQFILSSKKLLLSDSGFYLCACQRHSPNEKLFFGSGTQLSVL.

The sample holds one count of this clonotype. V gene TRBV29-1 combines with J gene TRBJ1-3; D gene uncertain. Germline CDR1 is SQVTM and CDR2 is ANQGSEA. The CDR3 has 13 amino acids. Trimming shortened V by 1 base and J by 0 bases, and 4 bases separated the two germline ends. Here the CDR3 DNA reads TGCAGCGTTGAAGGGGACTCTGGAAACACCATATATTTT. Amino acid sequence: CSVEGDSGNTIYF. Combining the CDR3 with reference TRBV29-1 and TRBJ1-3 gives the whole variable domain SAVISQKPSRDICQRGTSLTIQCQVDSQVTMMFWYRQQPGQSLTLIATANQGSEATYESGFVIDKFPISRPNLTFSTLTVSNMSPEDSSIYLCSVEGDSGNTIYFGEGSWLTVV.

The V gene is TRBV12-3 or TRBV12-4, the J gene TRBJ2-5; possibly TRBD1 for D (5 bases). The CDR3 is 14 amino acids. The V end lost 3 bases, the J end lost 2 bases, and 10 bases lay between the germline ends. DNA for the CDR3: TGTGCCAGCAGTTTTGACAGCACACAAGAGACCCAGTACTTC. Amino acid sequence: CASSFDSTQETQYF.

The chain links TRBV5-6 to TRBJ2-5; 12 nucleotides match TRBD2. Germline values: CDR1 SGHDT, CDR2 YYEEEE. The CDR3 has 16 amino acids. V was clipped by 1 base and J by 6 bases; unmatched bases: 7. The chain's CDR3 is CASSLYLAGGGKTQYF. The CDR3 region has the DNA TGTGCCAGCAGCTTGTACCTAGCGGGAGGGGGAAAGACCCAGTACTTC.